A single sample gave rise to the 21 T cell receptor beta chains below, sequenced in a study of blood T cell repertoires in COVID-19. Profiled with immunoSEQ multiplex PCR; TCRdb holds only in-frame clones, not every one. The sample includes hundreds of thousands of clones, roughly 85% of them seen just once. Input material: PBMCs or T cells enriched from blood (not recorded which). These receptors all come from a woman aged 40 to 50 who had recovered from COVID-19.

The V call is TRBV27, the J call TRBJ2-1, with TRBD2 matching 7 bases. Trimming at V came to 4 bases and at J to 8 bases, leaving 14 bases not matched to a gene. This CDR3 has 16 residues. Germline loops: CDR1 MNHEY, CDR2 SMNVEV (reference sequence). DNA of the CDR3: TGTGCCAGCAGTTCCCCCGTCGGGGGGAGATACGATGAGCAGTTCTTC. It codes for CASSSPVGGRYDEQFF.

The V and J genes are TRBV2 and TRBJ2-7; the match to TRBD1 covers 8 bases. This CDR3 has 14 amino acids. V trimming: 6 bases; J trimming: 2 bases; junction bases outside the gene matches: 6. Germline V gene lookup returns CDR1 SNHLY and CDR2 FYNNEI. In nucleotides, the CDR3 is TGTGCCAGCAGACGCCGGGACAGGACCTACGAGCAGTACTTC. Protein sequence: CASRRRDRTYEQYF.

V and J are TRBV7-3 and TRBJ2-1; a possible D gene is TRBD2 (7 bases). V dropped 1 base and J dropped 9 bases, with 25 bases sitting between them. Germline loops: CDR1 SGHTA, CDR2 FQGTGA. CDR3 size: 18 residues. CDR3 in amino acids: CASSLKGGTRGREGEQFF. The CDR3 DNA sequence: TGTGCCAGCAGCTTAAAAGGGGGGACTCGCGGGAGAGAAGGTGAGCAGTTCTTC. Drawing the rest from reference TRBV7-3 and TRBJ2-1, the complete variable domain is GAGVSQTPSNKVTEKGKYVELRCDPISGHTALYWYRQSLGQGPEFLIYFQGTGAADDSGLPNDRFFAVRPEGSVSTLKIQRTERGDSAVYLCASSLKGGTRGREGEQFFGPGTRLTVL.

The rearrangement uses TRBV6-1 and TRBJ1-5; D perhaps matches TRBD1 (6 bases). Germline V CDR1 and CDR2: MNHNS, SASEGT. The length of the CDR3 is 17 residues. Trimming pared 4 bases from V and 4 bases from J, leaving 20 bases between. The CDR3, as DNA: TGTGCCAGCAGTGCCTTAGTCCAGGGGTCGAGGAATCAGCCCCAGCATTTT. It codes for CASSALVQGSRNQPQHF.

This sequence joins TRBV24-1 and TRBJ2-3; D uncertain. Between the trimmed V and J ends, which lost 4 bases and 5 bases, there was a span of 9 bases. Germline-derived CDR1 and CDR2 are KGHDR and SFDVKD. The CDR3 runs 13 residues. CDR3 region: CATSDPNLDTQYF. The CDR3 DNA reads TGTGCCACCAGTGACCCTAACTTAGATACGCAGTATTTT.

The J gene is TRBJ2-7, the V gene TRBV11-2; 7 bases map to TRBD2. Germline CDR1 reads SGHAT; CDR2 reads FQNNGV. The V and J ends lost 6 bases and 3 bases, in that order; junction bases with no gene match: 8. CDR3 size: 14 residues. CDR3 in amino acids: CASSAERTSYEQYF. DNA for the CDR3: TGTGCCAGCAGTGCCGAAAGGACTAGCTACGAGCAGTACTTC.

The V gene is TRBV30, the J gene TRBJ2-3; TRBD2 might be the D (7 bases). The CDR3 loop spans 15 amino acids. The germline CDR1 and CDR2 sequences are GTSNPN and SVGIG (reference sequence). Deletions cut 2 bases from V and 6 bases from J, with 18 bases between. The DNA for the CDR3 is TGTGCCTGGAGTTTCGGGGGGCTATATGAGGATACGCAGTATTTT. It specifies CAWSFGGLYEDTQYF.

This clone was counted only a few times. The chain couples TRBV29-1 to TRBJ1-2; the D gene is possibly TRBD1 (6 bases). V was trimmed by 1 base and J by 4 bases, leaving 13 bases between them. The CDR3 is 14 amino acids. Germline V lookup: CDR1 SQVTM, CDR2 ANQGSEA. The CDR3 sequence is CSVEGNGQPYGYTF. CDR3 DNA: TGCAGCGTTGAAGGCAACGGACAGCCCTATGGCTACACCTTC.

This clone showed up just once. This sequence joins TRBV5-1 and TRBJ2-3; 7 bases agree with TRBD1. The CDR3 spans 14 residues. V lost 0 bases, J lost 4 bases, and 2 bases stayed unmatched. Germline V gene data show CDR1 as SGHRS and CDR2 as YFSETQ. DNA for the CDR3: TGCGCCAGCAGCTTGGAAGACAGGGCAGATACGCAGTATTTT. Amino acid sequence: CASSLEDRADTQYF.

The chain has TRBV6-6 and TRBJ2-7; 7 nucleotides match TRBD1. The CDR3 sequence is 19 residues long. J was trimmed by 1 base and V by 5 bases; bases with no gene match: 20. Germline-derived CDR1 and CDR2 are MNHNY and SVGAGI (reference sequence). The CDR3 DNA reads as TGTGCCAGCAGTCCCGGGGACAGACTCCTTCGGCCGGCATCCTACGAGCAGTACTTC. This encodes CASSPGDRLLRPASYEQYF.

CDR3 DNA sequence: TGTGCCAGCAGCGGGACTACCGTAACCTACGAGCAGTACTTC. This codes for CASSGTTVTYEQYF. The genes are TRBV28 and TRBJ2-7; the match to TRBD2 covers 7 bases. CDR1 and CDR2 from the germline V gene are MDHEN and SYDVKM. The CDR3 runs 14 residues. With V trimmed by 6 bases and J by 2 bases, 7 bases remained unmatched.

The chain employs TRBV6-2 or TRBV6-3 and TRBJ1-6, with 7 bases that match TRBD1. The CDR3 is 18 residues long. CDR1 is MNHEY and CDR2 is SVGEGT in the germline V gene. The trim removed 2 bases at V and 4 bases at J, leaving 11 bases unmatched. CDR3 DNA: TGTGCCAGCAGTTACCCTGGACAGGCACGACTTTATAATTCACCCCTCCACTTT. Protein sequence: CASSYPGQARLYNSPLHF.

This sequence joins TRBV27 and TRBJ2-1; 8 nucleotides align to TRBD1. Trimming took 6 bases from V and 3 from J; bases not matched to a gene: 7. Germline values: CDR1 MNHEY, CDR2 SMNVEV (reference sequence). This CDR3 is 15 amino acids long. The CDR3 region is CASRWDRSIYNEQFF. The CDR3 coding sequence is TGTGCCAGCAGGTGGGACAGGTCAATCTACAATGAGCAGTTCTTC.

The chain is built from TRBV4-3 and TRBJ2-7; no clear D gene. Germline values: CDR1 LGHNA, CDR2 YSLEER. The V end lost 1 base, the J end lost 5 bases, and 15 bases lay between the germline ends. This CDR3 contains 15 residues. CDR3 protein: CASSQGAGSFHEQYF. CDR3 DNA sequence: TGCGCCAGCAGCCAAGGTGCCGGGTCTTTCCACGAGCAGTACTTC.

This rearrangement joins TRBV28 to TRBJ2-7, with 8 nucleotides matching TRBD2. The ends lost 6 bases at V and 0 bases at J; junction bases unmatched: 7. Germline V gives CDR1 MDHEN, CDR2 SYDVKM. The CDR3 is 15 residues long. CDR3 DNA: TGTGCCAGCAGAGACGGCGGGACTAGCTCCTACGAGCAGTACTTC. Amino acid sequence: CASRDGGTSSYEQYF. Complete variable domain (other parts from reference TRBV28 and TRBJ2-7): DVKVTQSSRYLVKRTGEKVFLECVQDMDHENMFWYRQDPGLGLRLIYFSYDVKMKEKGDIPEGYSVSREKKERFSLILESASTNQTSMYLCASRDGGTSSYEQYFGPGTRLTVT.

V usage is TRBV27 and J usage is TRBJ1-6, with D maybe TRBD1 (5 bases). The CDR3 length is 17 residues. The V and J ends lost 2 bases and 0 bases respectively, with 11 bases between them. CDR1 and CDR2 from the germline V gene are MNHEY and SMNVEV (reference sequence). In nucleotides, the CDR3 is TGTGCCAGCAGTTTACATCAGGGAAGCTCCTATAATTCACCCCTCCACTTT. It specifies CASSLHQGSSYNSPLHF.

The rearrangement links TRBV19 to TRBJ2-6; 10 nucleotides align to TRBD1. This CDR3 has 21 residues. Trimming removed 3 bases from V and 1 base from J; junction bases left unmatched: 15. Germline lookup yields CDR1 LNHDA and CDR2 SQIVND (reference sequence). The CDR3 region is CASSIPLGRDRGASGANVLTF. CDR3 nucleotides: TGTGCCAGTAGTATTCCTCTGGGCCGGGACAGGGGCGCTTCTGGGGCCAACGTCCTGACTTTC.

The chain employs TRBV4-3 and TRBJ2-3; no firm D call. V was cut by 1 base and J by 2 bases, with 10 bases left in between. The CDR3 has 15 residues. Germline CDR1 is LGHNA and CDR2 is YSLEER. The DNA of the CDR3 is TGCGCCAGCAGCCAAGCCGTTGGCTTCACAGATACGCAGTATTTT. Its protein is CASSQAVGFTDTQYF.

The rearrangement joins TRBV7-9 to TRBJ2-5; 8 bases map to TRBD1. Trimming at V came to 3 bases and at J to 2 bases, leaving 8 bases not matched to a gene. The CDR3 has 16 residues. Germline V gene lookup returns CDR1 SEHNR and CDR2 FQNEAQ (reference sequence). CDR3 in DNA: TGTGCCAGCAGCTTTTTCCCCGGGACAGGTCAAGAGACCCAGTACTTC. The encoded protein is CASSFFPGTGQETQYF.

The rearrangement joins TRBV2 to TRBJ1-5, with no clear D. CDR1 is SNHLY and CDR2 is FYNNEI in the germline V gene. V gave up 2 bases and J gave up 4 bases, with 9 bases separating them. The CDR3 extends over 14 amino acids. CDR3 amino acids: CASSELARNQPQHF. The CDR3 region has the DNA TGTGCCAGCAGTGAACTGGCGCGGAATCAGCCCCAGCATTTT. The whole variable domain, filled in from reference TRBV2 and TRBJ1-5, reads EPEVTQTPSHQVTQMGQEVILRCVPISNHLYFYWYRQILGQKVEFLVSFYNNEISEKSEIFDDQFSVERPDGSNFTLKIRSTKLEDSAMYFCASSELARNQPQHFGDGTRLSIL.

This chain uses TRBV6-2 or TRBV6-3 with TRBJ1-5; no clear D. CDR1 is MNHEY and CDR2 is SVGEGT in the germline V gene. This CDR3 spans 17 amino acids. Trimming stripped 4 bases from V and 0 bases from J, with 16 bases between. The CDR3 DNA reads as TGTGCCAGCAGTTGGAGCGGACGGTCCTATAGCAATCAGCCCCAGCATTTT. This translates into CASSWSGRSYSNQPQHF.